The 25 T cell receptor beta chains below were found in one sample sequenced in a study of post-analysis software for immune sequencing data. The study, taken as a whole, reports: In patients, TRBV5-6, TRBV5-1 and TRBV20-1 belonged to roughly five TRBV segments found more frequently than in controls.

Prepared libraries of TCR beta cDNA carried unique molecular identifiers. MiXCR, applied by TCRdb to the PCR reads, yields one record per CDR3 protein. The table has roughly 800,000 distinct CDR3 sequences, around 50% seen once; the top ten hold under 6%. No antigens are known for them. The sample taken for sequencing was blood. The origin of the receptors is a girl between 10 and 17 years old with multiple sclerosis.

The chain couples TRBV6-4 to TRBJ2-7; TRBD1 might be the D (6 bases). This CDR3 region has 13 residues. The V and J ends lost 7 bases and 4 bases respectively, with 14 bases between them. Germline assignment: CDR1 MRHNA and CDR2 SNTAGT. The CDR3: CASTRTDSYEQYF. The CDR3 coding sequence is TGTGCCAGCACAAGGACAGATAGTTACGAGCAGTACTTC.

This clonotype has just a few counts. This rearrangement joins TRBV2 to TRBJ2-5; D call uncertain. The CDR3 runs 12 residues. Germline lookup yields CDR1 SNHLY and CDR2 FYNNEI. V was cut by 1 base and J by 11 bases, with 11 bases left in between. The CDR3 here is CASSEGTDEQYF. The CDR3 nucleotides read TGTGCCAGCAGTGAAGGTACGGATGAGCAGTACTTC.

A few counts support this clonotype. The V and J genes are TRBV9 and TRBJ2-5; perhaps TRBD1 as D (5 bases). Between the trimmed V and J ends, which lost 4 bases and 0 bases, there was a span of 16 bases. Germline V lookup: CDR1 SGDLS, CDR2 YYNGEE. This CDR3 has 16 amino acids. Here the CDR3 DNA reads TGTGCCAGCAGCCTAGGGCCGACAGCGTACCAAGAGACCCAGTACTTC. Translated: CASSLGPTAYQETQYF.

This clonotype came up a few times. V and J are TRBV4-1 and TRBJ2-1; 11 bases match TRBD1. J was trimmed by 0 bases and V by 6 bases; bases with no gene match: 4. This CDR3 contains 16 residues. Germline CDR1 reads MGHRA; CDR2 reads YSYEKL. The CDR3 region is CASRSGTGGSYNEQFF. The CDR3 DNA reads TGCGCCAGCAGATCCGGGACAGGGGGCTCCTACAATGAGCAGTTCTTC.

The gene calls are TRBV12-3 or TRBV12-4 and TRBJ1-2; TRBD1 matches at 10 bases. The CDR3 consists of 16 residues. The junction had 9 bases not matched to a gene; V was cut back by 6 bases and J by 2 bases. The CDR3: CASSPSPGQGNYGYTF. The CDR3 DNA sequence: TGTGCCAGCAGCCCATCCCCGGGACAGGGGAACTATGGCTACACCTTC.

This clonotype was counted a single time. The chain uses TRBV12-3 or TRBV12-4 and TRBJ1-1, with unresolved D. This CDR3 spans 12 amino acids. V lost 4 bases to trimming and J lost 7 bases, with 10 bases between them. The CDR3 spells CASSSLHFEAFF. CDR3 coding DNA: TGTGCCAGCAGTTCTCTCCACTTTGAAGCTTTCTTT.

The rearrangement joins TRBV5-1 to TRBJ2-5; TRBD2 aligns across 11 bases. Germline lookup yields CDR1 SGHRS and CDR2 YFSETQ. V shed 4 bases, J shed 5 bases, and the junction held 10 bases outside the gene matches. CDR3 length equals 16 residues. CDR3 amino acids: CASSPDGLAGGETQYF. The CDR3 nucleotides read TGCGCCAGCAGCCCGGATGGGCTAGCGGGGGGTGAGACCCAGTACTTC.

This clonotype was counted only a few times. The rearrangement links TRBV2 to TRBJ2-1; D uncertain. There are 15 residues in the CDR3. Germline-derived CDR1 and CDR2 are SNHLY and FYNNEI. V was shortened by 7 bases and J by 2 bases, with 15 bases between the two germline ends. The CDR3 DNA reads TGTGCCAGCAAGCTAGACTTGGCTACCTACAATGAGCAGTTCTTC. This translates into CASKLDLATYNEQFF.

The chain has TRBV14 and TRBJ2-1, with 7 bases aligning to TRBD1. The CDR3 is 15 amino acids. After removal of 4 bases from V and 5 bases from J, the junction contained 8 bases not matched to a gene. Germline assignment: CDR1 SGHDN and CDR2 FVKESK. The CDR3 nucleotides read TGTGCCAGCAGCCCACCCGGACAGGCTGACAATGAGCAGTTCTTC. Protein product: CASSPPGQADNEQFF.

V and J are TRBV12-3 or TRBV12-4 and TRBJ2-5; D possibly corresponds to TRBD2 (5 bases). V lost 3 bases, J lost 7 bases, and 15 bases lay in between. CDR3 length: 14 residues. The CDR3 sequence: CASSFVGGLGTQYF. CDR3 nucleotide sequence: TGTGCCAGCAGTTTCGTCGGAGGTCTGGGGACCCAGTACTTC.

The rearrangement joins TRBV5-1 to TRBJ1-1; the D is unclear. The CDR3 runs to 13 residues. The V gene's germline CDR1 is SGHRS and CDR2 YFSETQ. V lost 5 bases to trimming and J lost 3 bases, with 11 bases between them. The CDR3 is CASRDPGDTEAFF. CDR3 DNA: TGCGCCAGCAGGGACCCGGGTGACACTGAAGCTTTCTTT.

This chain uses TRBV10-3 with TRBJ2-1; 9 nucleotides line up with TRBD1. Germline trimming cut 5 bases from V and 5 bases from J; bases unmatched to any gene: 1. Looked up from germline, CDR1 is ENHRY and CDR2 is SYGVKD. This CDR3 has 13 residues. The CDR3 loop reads CAISRDRDNEQFF. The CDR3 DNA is TGTGCCATCAGTCGGGACAGGGACAATGAGCAGTTCTTC.

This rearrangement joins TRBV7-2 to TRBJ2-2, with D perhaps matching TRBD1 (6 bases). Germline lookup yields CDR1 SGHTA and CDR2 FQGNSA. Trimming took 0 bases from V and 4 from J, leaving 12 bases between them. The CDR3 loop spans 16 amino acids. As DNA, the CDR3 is TGTGCCAGCAGCTTAGCAGGACAGTTCCCCACCGGGGAGCTGTTTTTT. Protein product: CASSLAGQFPTGELFF.

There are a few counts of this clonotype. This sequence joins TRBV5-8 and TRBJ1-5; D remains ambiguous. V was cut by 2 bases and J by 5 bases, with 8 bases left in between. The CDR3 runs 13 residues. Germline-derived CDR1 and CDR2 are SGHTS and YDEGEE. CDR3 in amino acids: CASSLTRDQPQHF. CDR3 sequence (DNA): TGTGCCAGCAGCTTAACGCGGGATCAGCCCCAGCATTTT.

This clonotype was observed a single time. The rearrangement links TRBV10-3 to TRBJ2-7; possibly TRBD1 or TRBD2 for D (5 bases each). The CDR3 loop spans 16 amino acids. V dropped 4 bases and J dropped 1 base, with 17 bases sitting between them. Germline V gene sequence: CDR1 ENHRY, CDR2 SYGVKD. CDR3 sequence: CAISVYPRGRSYEQYF. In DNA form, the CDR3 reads TGTGCCATCAGTGTCTACCCGAGGGGCAGATCCTACGAGCAGTACTTC.

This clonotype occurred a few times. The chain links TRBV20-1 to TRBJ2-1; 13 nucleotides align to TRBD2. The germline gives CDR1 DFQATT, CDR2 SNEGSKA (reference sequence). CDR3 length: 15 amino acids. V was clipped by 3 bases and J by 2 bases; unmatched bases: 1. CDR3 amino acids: CSASTSGGAYNEQFF. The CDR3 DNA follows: TGCAGTGCTAGTACTAGCGGGGGGGCCTACAATGAGCAGTTCTTC.

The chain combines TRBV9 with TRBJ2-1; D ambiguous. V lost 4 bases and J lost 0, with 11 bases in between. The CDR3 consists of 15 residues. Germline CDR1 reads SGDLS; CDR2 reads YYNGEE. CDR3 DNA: TGTGCCAGCAGCAGCACCCTCAGCTCCTACAATGAGCAGTTCTTC. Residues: CASSSTLSSYNEQFF.

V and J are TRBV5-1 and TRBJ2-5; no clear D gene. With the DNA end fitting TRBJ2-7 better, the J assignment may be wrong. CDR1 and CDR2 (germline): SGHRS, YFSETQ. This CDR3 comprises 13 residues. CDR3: CASSSRAHNEQYF. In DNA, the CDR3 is TGCGCCAGCAGCTCCCGGGCCCATAACGAGCAGTACTTC.

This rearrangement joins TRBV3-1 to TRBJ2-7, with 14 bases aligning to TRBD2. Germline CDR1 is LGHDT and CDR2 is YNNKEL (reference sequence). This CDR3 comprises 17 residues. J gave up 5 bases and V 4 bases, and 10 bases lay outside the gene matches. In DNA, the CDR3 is TGTGCCAGCAGCCCGAGGCCCGGGACTAGCGGGAGACACGAGCAGTACTTC. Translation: CASSPRPGTSGRHEQYF.

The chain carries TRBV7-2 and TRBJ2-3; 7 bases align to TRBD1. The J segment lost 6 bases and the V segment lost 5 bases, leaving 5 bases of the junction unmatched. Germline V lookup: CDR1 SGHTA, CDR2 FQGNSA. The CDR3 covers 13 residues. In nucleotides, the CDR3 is TGTGCCAGCAGCACCGAGGACAGGGATACGCAGTATTTT. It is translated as CASSTEDRDTQYF.

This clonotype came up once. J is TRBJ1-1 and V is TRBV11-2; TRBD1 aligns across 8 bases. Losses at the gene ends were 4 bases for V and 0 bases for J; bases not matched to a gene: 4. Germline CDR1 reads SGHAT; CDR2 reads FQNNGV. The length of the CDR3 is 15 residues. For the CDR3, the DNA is TGTGCCAGCAGCTCGGGACAGGCCATGAACACTGAAGCTTTCTTT. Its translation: CASSSGQAMNTEAFF.

The CDR3 sequence: CASSPVGGDYGYTF. The CDR3 DNA sequence: TGCGCCAGCAGCCCCGTGGGAGGCGACTATGGCTACACCTTC. The chain is built from TRBV5-1 and TRBJ1-2; D unclear. Germline CDR1 is SGHRS and CDR2 is YFSETQ. Deletions cut 4 bases from V and 3 bases from J, with 13 bases between. This CDR3 is built from 14 residues.

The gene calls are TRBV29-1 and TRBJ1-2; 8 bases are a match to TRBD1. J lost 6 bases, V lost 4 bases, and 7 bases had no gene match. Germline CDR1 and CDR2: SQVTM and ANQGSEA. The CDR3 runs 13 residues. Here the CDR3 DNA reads TGCAGCGTTGGCGCAGGGGGCTCTCATGGCTACACCTTC. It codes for CSVGAGGSHGYTF.

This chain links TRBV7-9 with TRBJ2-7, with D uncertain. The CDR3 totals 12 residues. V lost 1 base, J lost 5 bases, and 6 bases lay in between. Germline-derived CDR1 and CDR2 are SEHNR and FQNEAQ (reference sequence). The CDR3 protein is CASSLEPHEQYF. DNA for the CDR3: TGTGCCAGCAGCTTAGAGCCCCACGAGCAGTACTTC.

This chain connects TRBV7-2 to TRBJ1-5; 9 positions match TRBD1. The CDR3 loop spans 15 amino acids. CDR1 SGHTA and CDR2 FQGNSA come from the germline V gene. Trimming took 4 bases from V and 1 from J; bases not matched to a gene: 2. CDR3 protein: CASSSTGGSNQPQHF. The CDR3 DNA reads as TGTGCCAGCAGCTCGACAGGGGGGAGCAATCAGCCCCAGCATTTT.